The rows below give T cell receptor beta chains drawn from one sample of a study of blood T cell repertoires in COVID-19. Assay used: immunoSEQ multiplex PCR; TCRdb lists only in-frame clones, some missing. Altogether more than 150,000 clones are present, roughly 85% being singletons, with the ten largest covering around 5.2%. Sequencing was done on a sample of peripheral blood. Every receptor here comes from a woman aged 25 to 45 with acute or convalescent COVID-19. Both conserved end residues are part of each CDR3. A D gene is named only where the DNA matches it firmly. The size of a clone is reported for some rows only, either as once, few or many, or as a class for expanded clones.

D	length	V	J	size	DNA	CDR3
TRBD1	14	TRBV28	TRBJ1-2	-	TGTGCCAGCACTATAGGACAGGTTAACTATGGCTACACCTTC	CASTIGQVNYGYTF
-	13	TRBV12-3/TRBV12-4	TRBJ1-2	-	TGTGCCAGCAGACCTTACAGGGTGGATGGCTACACCTTC	CASRPYRVDGYTF
TRBD2	16	TRBV5-1	TRBJ2-3	-	TGCGCCAGCAGCCCGCCTGGGCTAGCGGGCACAGATACGCAGTATTTT	CASSPPGLAGTDTQYF
TRBD1	15	TRBV30	TRBJ1-3	-	TGTGCCTGTCCGGGACAGGGGCGAAGTAGAAACACCATATATTTT	CACPGQGRSRNTIYF
-	13	TRBV12-3/TRBV12-4	TRBJ1-1	-	TGTGCCAGCAGTTTACAGGGAAACACTGAAGCTTTCTTT	CASSLQGNTEAFF
TRBD1	17	TRBV27	TRBJ1-6	-	TGTGCCAGCAGTCCACTTACAGGGGTGGCGAGTAATTCACCCCTCCACTTT	CASSPLTGVASNSPLHF
-	15	TRBV25-1	TRBJ1-4	-	TGTGCCAGCAGTGAATATGGGGGGTTGGGGGAAAAACTGTTTTTT	CASSEYGGLGEKLFF
-	15	TRBV5-1	TRBJ1-5	once	TGCGCCAGCAGCTTGGCCCCAGGGAGCAATCAGCCCCAGCATTTT	CASSLAPGSNQPQHF
-	15	TRBV27	TRBJ2-4	once	TGTGCCAGCAGTTTAGCCGGGGTAGCCAAAAACATTCAGTACTTC	CASSLAGVAKNIQYF
-	16	TRBV25-1	TRBJ1-1	-	TGTGCCAGCTCTCAAGGGGTTATGGTTGCGAACACTGAAGCTTTCTTT	CASSQGVMVANTEAFF
TRBD2	19	TRBV7-9	TRBJ2-2	-	TGTGCCAGCAGCTCTCCGGGACTAGCGGGAGTATTTGTGGCCGGGGAGCTGTTTTTT	CASSSPGLAGVFVAGELFF
-	13	TRBV28	TRBJ1-2	-	TGTGCCAGAGGACACCTAAGGAGCTATGGCTACACCTTC	CARGHLRSYGYTF
-	14	TRBV11-2	TRBJ1-6	-	TGTGCCAGCAGCTCGGCCGCGGGGAATTCACCCCTCCACTTT	CASSSAAGNSPLHF
TRBD1	14	TRBV27	TRBJ2-2	-	TGTGCCAGCCACCGGGACAGGGACGGCGGGGAGCTGTTTTTT	CASHRDRDGGELFF
TRBD1	15	TRBV3-1/TRBV3-2	TRBJ1-2	-	TGTGCCAGCAGCCGAGGTGGACAGGGGCGGTATGGCTACACCTTC	CASSRGGQGRYGYTF
TRBD2	17	TRBV5-8	TRBJ2-1	-	TGTGCCAGCAGCCCGAGGCCCCCGGGGGGGATTTACAATGAGCAGTTCTTC	CASSPRPPGGIYNEQFF
-	12	TRBV12-3/TRBV12-4	TRBJ2-3	-	TGTGCCAGCACCGTTTTTACAGATACGCAGTATTTT	CASTVFTDTQYF
-	11	TRBV11-2	TRBJ2-5	-	TGTGCCAGCAGCTATGAGGAGACCCAGTACTTC	CASSYEETQYF
-	14	TRBV19	TRBJ1-5	-	TGTGCCAGTAGTATGTCTGAGCAACGGGAGCCCCAGCATTTT	CASSMSEQREPQHF
-	12	TRBV27	TRBJ1-3	-	TGTGCCAGCAGTCCGGCCGGGGGGACGATATATTTT	CASSPAGGTIYF
TRBD2	13	TRBV5-4	TRBJ2-1	-	TGTGCCAGCAGCTTAGGGACTATCGATGAGCAGTTCTTC	CASSLGTIDEQFF